The entry that follows covers one T cell receptor (beta chain) sequence. The antigen it recognizes is unknown. One base away there is no much larger clone; base qualities are not given. Receptors were amplified or captured by 5' RACE. The sample was run on an Illumina HiSeq 2500. A second PCR of roughly 7 to 11 cycles was performed with a sample-barcoded 5' primer and a J-beta primer mix. Each TCR beta cDNA molecule received a unique molecular identifier from a template-switch 5' adaptor carrying 12 random nucleotides. At least 3 million CDR3-containing paired-end reads were obtained from each sample. The Mint cDNA synthesis kit, primed by a TRBC-specific oligonucleotide, was used to synthesize first-strand cDNA from all RNA. All cDNA was treated with uracil-DNA glycosylase and then went through a first 18-cycle PCR with the universal primers M1SS and BC2_uni_R. Turning to the authors' computational methods: Each sample was normalized by randomly selecting 1 million high-quality reads, each carrying a distinct molecular identifier. Instead of being binned into consensus sequences, reads with shared molecular identifiers were discarded. MiTCR, set to a Q25 quality threshold and the strictest error-elimination algorithm, was used for CDR3 identification, clonotype clustering and error correction. A nonparametric unseen species model using Euler transformation provided a lower-bound estimate of total TCR beta diversity. TCRdb trimmed the raw reads at Q25, called clones with MiXCR and kept productive beta chains. Identical CDR3 protein sequences are pooled into one entry, listed with their most common genes and DNA. TCRdb, not the original authors, processed these V and J calls. In this sample the table shows 1.5 million to 2 million distinct CDR3 sequences, around half of which occur a single time. The ten top clones hold 2.1% of the sample.

The approximately 39 donors, aged 6 to 90 years, were systemically healthy Caucasian individuals from Russia. Around 9.9 milliliters of peripheral blood were collected from each donor into EDTA-treated Vacutainer tubes. PBMCs were isolated by Ficoll-Paque density-gradient centrifugation, with at least 6 million obtained per sample. Total RNA, at least 6 micrograms per sample, was extracted from PBMCs with Trizol reagent. Naive CD45RAhigh/CD27high T cell percentages were measured by flow cytometry on a PBMC aliquot from every donor. Including cysteine and phenylalanine, the CDR3 has 15 amino acids. The only DNA kept is the CDR3, 45 bases in frame from the first base. Via the germline V gene, CDR1 is SGHVS and CDR2 FNYEAQ. The sample comes from a study of blood T cells in healthy people across ages (dated by TCRdb to about 2015). As for the study more broadly: In model experiments, roughly one uniquely barcoded TCR beta cDNA molecule per two T cells was captured by template switching. Age-related changes in TCR beta repertoire diversity were measured in the study by deep sequencing normalized with unique cDNA molecular identifiers. The donors were split into four age groups: young (average around 15 years), middle-aged (about 40), aged (approximately 59) and long-lived (roughly 88). To avoid experimental bias, donors of different ages were distributed randomly across sequencing lanes. The study analyzed two additional independent replicas of 1 million unique cDNA reads from the same blood draw for two donors, one aged 18 to 29 and one aged 80 or older. Study-wide conclusions, independent of this receptor: The long-lived group showed more naive CD4+ T cells, fewer expanded clones and increased TCR diversity than the aged group, suggesting age selection. Total diversity estimates from one million sequenced T cells were considered lower bounds and underestimates. Because profiling used bulk unsorted PBMCs, naive and antigen-experienced compartments could not be compared conclusively. The CMV infection status of donors was not known, potentially confounding age-related changes in expanded clonotypes. As age increased, observed TCR beta diversity per million T cells dropped in a roughly linear way, and a significant reduction was already evident by age around 41. A strong correlation was found between observed TCR beta diversity and the percentage of naive T cells measured by flow cytometry.

Sequencing was carried out using blood. The receptor was isolated from a woman in her 40s in good health. In this chain, TRBV7-6 is recombined with TRBJ2-7; TRBD1 aligns with 11 central bases. The J call is doubtful: the DNA matches TRBJ2-5 better. The bases are TGTGCCAGCAGCTCCGGACAGGGGGCCCCTTTGACCCAGTACTTC. Translated, it gives CASSSGQGAPLTQYF.